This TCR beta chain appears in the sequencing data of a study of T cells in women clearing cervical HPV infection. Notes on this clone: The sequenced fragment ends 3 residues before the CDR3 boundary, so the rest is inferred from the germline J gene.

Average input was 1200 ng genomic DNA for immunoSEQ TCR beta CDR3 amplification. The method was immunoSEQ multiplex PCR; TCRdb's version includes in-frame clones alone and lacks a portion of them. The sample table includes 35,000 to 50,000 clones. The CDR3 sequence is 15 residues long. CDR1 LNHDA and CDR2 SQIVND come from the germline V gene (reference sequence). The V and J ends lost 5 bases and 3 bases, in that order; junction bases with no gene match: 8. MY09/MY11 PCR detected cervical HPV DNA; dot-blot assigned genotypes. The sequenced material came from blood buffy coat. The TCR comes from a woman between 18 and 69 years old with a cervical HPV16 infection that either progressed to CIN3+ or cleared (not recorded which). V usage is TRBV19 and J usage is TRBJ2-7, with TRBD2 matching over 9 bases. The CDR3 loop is CASSPTSGQFYEQYF. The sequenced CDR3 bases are TGTGCCAGTAGTCCCACTAGCGGGCAGTTCTACGAG.